Here is one T cell receptor beta chain with its context. A mixed TRB-A/B primer pool amplified rearranged TRB by multiplex touch-down PCR. A single record per CDR3 protein comes from TCRdb applying MiXCR to the multiplex PCR reads. In the table there are around 7,900 distinct CDR3 sequences, around two fifths of which are singletons. The data were obtained in a study of T cell repertoires in aging, cancer and after chemotherapy. In the study overall: Over several months to years, re-sampled healthy donor repertoires clearly shared clones. Roughly 9.3 million TCR reads made up the full dataset.

The germline gives CDR1 SGHAT, CDR2 FQNNGV. Deletions cut 1 base from V and 11 bases from J, with 6 bases between. The CDR3 has 12 amino acids. Peripheral blood genomic DNA, not sorted cells or RNA, was the template. The sequence was collected from a human donor in good health. Sequenced sample: blood. The chain uses TRBV11-2 and TRBJ1-6; D call uncertain. CDR3 sequence (DNA): TGTGCCAGCAGCTTAGGCCTGACACCCCTCCACTTT. Translating gives CASSLGLTPLHF.